This T cell receptor beta chain was profiled in a study of blood T cells in healthy people across ages. PBMCs, at least 7 million per sample, were isolated. Turning to this clonotype: What it recognizes is unknown.

Findings and caveats of the study: The percentage of naive T cells correlated strongly with TCR beta diversity. With age, beta diversity per million T cells declined roughly linearly, significantly by roughly 40.

Together with a sample-barcoded 5' primer, a J-beta primer mix was included in a second PCR lasting about 6 to 11 cycles. Via MiXCR, TCRdb re-called the 5' RACE reads, giving one row per CDR3 protein. The table shows about 1.4 million distinct CDR3 sequences, with approximately 59% occurring only once. The germline V gene encodes CDR1 DFQATT and CDR2 SNEGSKA (reference sequence). The CDR3 spans 12 residues. V lost 5 bases, J lost 8 bases, and 13 bases lay in between. This sequence originates from a man younger than 35 in good health. The rearrangement joins TRBV20-1 to TRBJ2-1, with D possibly being TRBD1 or TRBD2 (5 bases each). The source material was blood. The chain's CDR3 is CSAGSGADEQFF. The CDR3 DNA sequence: TGCAGTGCTGGCTCCGGGGCCGATGAGCAGTTCTTC.